Here is one T cell receptor (beta chain) with its context. This sample was taken from a study of blood T cell repertoires in COVID-19. V lost 0 bases and J 0 bases, leaving 7 bases between the germline ends. Germline loops: CDR1 SGDLS, CDR2 YYNGEE. This CDR3 is 14 amino acids long. Libraries were prepared by immunoSEQ multiplex PCR; TCRdb keeps only in-frame clonotypes and omits some of them. The table has 150,000 to 180,000 clones, 76% seen once. The chain is built from TRBV9 and TRBJ2-7; no definite D call. Source material: peripheral blood. This clonotype was sampled from an elderly woman with acute or convalescent COVID-19. The CDR3 region is CASSVVGDSYEQYF. CDR3 DNA: TGTGCCAGCAGCGTAGTCGGAGACTCCTACGAGCAGTACTTC.